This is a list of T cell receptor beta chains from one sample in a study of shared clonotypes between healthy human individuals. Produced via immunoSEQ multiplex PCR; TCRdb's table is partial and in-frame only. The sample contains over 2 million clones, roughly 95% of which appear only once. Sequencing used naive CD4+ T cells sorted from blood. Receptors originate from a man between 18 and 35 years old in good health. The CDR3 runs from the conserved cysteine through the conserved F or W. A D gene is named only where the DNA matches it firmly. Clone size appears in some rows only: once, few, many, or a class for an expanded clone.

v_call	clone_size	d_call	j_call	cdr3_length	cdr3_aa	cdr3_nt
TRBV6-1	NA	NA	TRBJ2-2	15	CASKRGQANTGELFF	TGTGCCAGCAAGCGGGGACAGGCGAACACCGGGGAGCTGTTTTTT
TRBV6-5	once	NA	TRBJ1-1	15	CASSTSDRLNTEAFF	TGTGCCAGCAGTACCTCGGACAGATTGAACACTGAAGCTTTCTTT
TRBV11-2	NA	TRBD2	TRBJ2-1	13	CASRHASGSSQFF	TGTGCCAGCAGACACGCTAGCGGGAGTTCTCAGTTCTTC
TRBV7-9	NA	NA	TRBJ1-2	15	CASSPQVPGKEGYTF	TGTGCCAGCAGCCCCCAAGTACCAGGGAAAGAGGGCTACACCTTC
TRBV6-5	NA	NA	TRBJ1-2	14	CASSLDRSRRGYTF	TGTGCCAGCAGTTTAGACAGGTCCCGAAGGGGCTACACCTTC
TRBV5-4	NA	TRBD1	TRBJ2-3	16	CASSLAPGQDTDTQYF	TGTGCCAGCAGCTTGGCGCCGGGACAGGACACAGATACGCAGTATTTT
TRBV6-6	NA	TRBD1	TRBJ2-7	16	CASRPGTGEGTYEQYF	TGTGCCAGCAGGCCCGGGACAGGGGAAGGGACCTACGAGCAGTACTTC
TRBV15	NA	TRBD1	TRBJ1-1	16	CATSKEPTGTVDEAFF	TGTGCCACCAGCAAAGAACCGACCGGGACAGTGGATGAAGCTTTCTTT
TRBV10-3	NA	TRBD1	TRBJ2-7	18	CAISESSEDRDLSYEQYF	TGTGCCATCAGTGAGTCCTCCGAGGACAGGGACCTCTCCTACGAGCAGTACTTC
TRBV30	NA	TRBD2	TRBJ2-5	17	CACRTSGRGLYQETQYF	TGTGCCTGCCGGACTAGCGGGAGGGGATTGTACCAAGAGACCCAGTACTTC
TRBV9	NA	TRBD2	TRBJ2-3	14	CASSVTSGTDTQYF	TGTGCCAGCAGCGTCACTAGCGGTACAGATACGCAGTATTTT
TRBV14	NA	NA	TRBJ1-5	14	CASSQGTGNQPQHF	TGTGCCAGCAGCCAAGGGACGGGCAATCAGCCCCAGCATTTT
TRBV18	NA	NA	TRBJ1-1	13	CASSRDWNTEAFF	TGTGCCAGCTCACGCGACTGGAACACTGAAGCTTTCTTT
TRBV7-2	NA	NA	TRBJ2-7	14	CASSPDSGVAEQYF	TGTGCCAGCAGCCCGGACAGCGGGGTCGCCGAGCAGTACTTC
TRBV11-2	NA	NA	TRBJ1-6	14	CASSFREADSPLHF	TGTGCCAGCAGCTTTAGAGAGGCGGATTCACCCCTCCACTTT
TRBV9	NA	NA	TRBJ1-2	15	CASSVEGQGGHGYTF	TGTGCCAGCAGCGTGGAAGGTCAGGGTGGTCATGGCTACACCTTC
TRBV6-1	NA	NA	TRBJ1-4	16	CASSERLGPDGEKLFF	TGTGCCAGCAGTGAAAGACTAGGTCCCGACGGTGAAAAACTGTTTTTT
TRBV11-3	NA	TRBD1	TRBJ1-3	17	CASSYPTGGFSGNTIYF	TGTGCCAGCAGCTACCCGACAGGGGGATTCTCTGGAAACACCATATATTTT
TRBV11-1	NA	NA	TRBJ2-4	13	CASSLSPGNIQYF	TGTGCCAGCAGCTTATCCCCAGGAAACATTCAGTACTTC
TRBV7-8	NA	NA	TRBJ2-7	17	CASSPGAWEFARDEQYF	TGTGCCAGCAGTCCTGGGGCGTGGGAGTTTGCACGGGACGAGCAGTACTTC
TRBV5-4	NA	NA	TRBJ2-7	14	CASSPGSQGREQYF	TGTGCCAGCAGCCCAGGCTCACAGGGGAGGGAGCAGTACTTC
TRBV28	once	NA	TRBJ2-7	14	CASSYGGGFNEQYF	TGTGCCAGCAGTTATGGTGGGGGCTTCAACGAGCAGTACTTC
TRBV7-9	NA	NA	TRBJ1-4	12	CASRRANEKLFF	TGTGCCAGCAGAAGGGCGAATGAAAAACTGTTTTTT
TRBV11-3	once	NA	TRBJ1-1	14	CASSLGAGNTEAFF	TGTGCCAGCAGCTTAGGAGCAGGGAACACTGAAGCTTTCTTT
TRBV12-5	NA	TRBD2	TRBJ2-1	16	CASVVLGGGPYNEQFF	TGTGCTAGTGTCGTCCTCGGGGGGGGCCCCTACAATGAGCAGTTCTTC
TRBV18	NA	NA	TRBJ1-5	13	CASSPTENQPQHF	TGTGCCAGCTCACCGACGGAAAATCAGCCCCAGCATTTT
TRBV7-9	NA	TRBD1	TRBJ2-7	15	CASSQIQGSSYEQYF	TGTGCCAGCAGCCAAATACAGGGGTCTTCCTACGAGCAGTACTTC
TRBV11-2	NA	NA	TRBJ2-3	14	CASTPSAGTDTQYF	TGTGCCAGCACCCCATCCGCGGGCACAGATACGCAGTATTTT
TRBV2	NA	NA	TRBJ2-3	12	CARRARTDTQYF	TGTGCCAGACGAGCTCGCACAGATACGCAGTATTTT
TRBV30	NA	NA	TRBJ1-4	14	CAWSVDNLNEKLFF	TGTGCCTGGAGTGTGGACAATCTCAATGAAAAACTGTTTTTT
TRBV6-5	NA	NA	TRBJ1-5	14	CASSQGGSNQPQHF	TGTGCCAGCAGTCAGGGAGGGAGCAATCAGCCCCAGCATTTT
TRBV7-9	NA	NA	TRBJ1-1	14	CASSPFRERTEAFF	TGTGCCAGCAGCCCCTTCAGGGAGAGGACTGAAGCTTTCTTT
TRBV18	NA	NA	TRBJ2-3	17	CASSPLTGLRSTDTQYF	TGTGCCAGCTCACCCCTTACAGGGCTACGTAGCACAGATACGCAGTATTTT
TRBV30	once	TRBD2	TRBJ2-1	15	CACRLAGGSYNEQFF	TGTGCCTGTCGACTAGCGGGGGGGTCATACAATGAGCAGTTCTTC
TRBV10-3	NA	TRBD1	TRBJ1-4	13	CAISAGGSEKLFF	TGTGCCATCAGTGCAGGGGGTAGTGAAAAACTGTTTTTT
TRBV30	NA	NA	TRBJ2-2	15	CAWSPPGGRTGELFF	TGTGCCTGGAGTCCTCCCGGGGGTCGGACCGGGGAGCTGTTTTTT
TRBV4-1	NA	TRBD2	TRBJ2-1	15	CASSQPGLGKVEQFF	TGCGCCAGCAGCCAACCGGGACTAGGGAAAGTAGAGCAGTTCTTC
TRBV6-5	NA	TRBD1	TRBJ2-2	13	CASSQQGIGELFF	TGTGCCAGCAGCCAACAGGGGATCGGGGAGCTGTTTTTT
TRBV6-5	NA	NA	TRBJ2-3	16	CASSYFFFSSADTQYF	TGTGCCAGCAGTTACTTTTTCTTTTCTAGCGCAGATACGCAGTATTTT
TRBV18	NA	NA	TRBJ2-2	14	CASSPGQTPGELFF	TGTGCCAGCTCACCCGGACAGACCCCCGGGGAGCTGTTTTTT
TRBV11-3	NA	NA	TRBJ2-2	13	CASSSQATGELFF	TGTGCCAGCAGCTCCCAAGCCACCGGGGAGCTGTTTTTT
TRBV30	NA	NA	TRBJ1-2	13	CAWGTLRGGGYTF	TGTGCCTGGGGCACCCTGCGAGGAGGCGGCTACACCTTC
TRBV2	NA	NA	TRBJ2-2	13	CASTRRNTGELFF	TGTGCCAGCACTCGCCGAAACACCGGGGAGCTGTTTTTT
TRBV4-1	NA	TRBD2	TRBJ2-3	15	CASSQRRGGIDTQYF	TGCGCCAGCAGCCAACGGCGGGGGGGCATTGATACGCAGTATTTT